Each of the 19 T cell receptor beta chains below was sequenced from the same sample in a study of CD8+ T cells in alopecia areata. cDNA serving as the sequencing template came from extracted, reverse transcribed RNA. TCRdb's copy holds only in-frame clones and misses some; the assay was immunoSEQ multiplex PCR. The sample records tens of thousands of clones, about 80% being singletons. The sequencing input was NKG2D-low CD8+ T cells sorted from blood. The receptors here all came from a human donor with alopecia areata.

This chain links TRBV27 with TRBJ1-2; D remains unclear. Germline V gene sequence: CDR1 MNHEY, CDR2 SMNVEV (reference sequence). The CDR3 spans 13 residues. V lost 6 bases and J lost 4, with 12 bases in between. This CDR3 is CASSLTAGYGYTF. CDR3 bases: TGTGCCAGCAGCTTAACGGCTGGCTATGGCTACACCTTC.

The genes are TRBV5-6 and TRBJ2-3; D is unclear. V was shortened by 0 bases and J by 6 bases, with 5 bases between the two germline ends. The CDR3 has 12 residues. Germline CDR1 is SGHDT and CDR2 is YYEEEE. The CDR3 nucleotides are TGTGCCAGCAGCTTGGCCGGTGATACGCAGTATTTT. It encodes CASSLAGDTQYF.

The chain employs TRBV6-4 and TRBJ2-1, with 7 bases identical to TRBD2. The J segment lost 8 bases and the V segment lost 3 bases, leaving 7 bases of the junction unmatched. Looked up from germline, CDR1 is MRHNA and CDR2 is SNTAGT. The CDR3 loop spans 14 amino acids. This chain's CDR3 is CASSEGREGDEQFF. In nucleotides, the CDR3 is TGTGCCAGCAGTGAGGGGAGGGAGGGTGATGAGCAGTTCTTC.

V usage is TRBV27 and J usage is TRBJ1-5, with D uncertain. The CDR3 has 14 residues. Trimming cost V 4 bases and J 4 bases, with 11 bases left between them. The germline V gene has CDR1 MNHEY and CDR2 SMNVEV (reference sequence). CDR3: CASSSWTGNQPQHF. DNA for the CDR3: TGTGCCAGCAGTTCTTGGACGGGGAATCAGCCCCAGCATTTT.

This clone has a handful of counts. The identical CDR3 is also encoded by other nucleotide sequences in the sample. This chain links TRBV7-9 with TRBJ2-7; 8 bases align to TRBD1. CDR1 and CDR2 (germline): SEHNR, FQNEAQ (reference sequence). J was trimmed by 4 bases and V by 5 bases; bases with no gene match: 7. The CDR3 sequence is 14 residues long. In DNA, the CDR3 is TGTGCCAGCAGCGAAGGGACAGGTTTATACGAGCAGTACTTC. Its translation: CASSEGTGLYEQYF.

The rearrangement uses TRBV5-1 and TRBJ2-1, with 11 bases aligning to TRBD2. CDR3 length: 16 amino acids. Per the germline V gene, CDR1 is SGHRS and CDR2 is YFSETQ. V gave up 1 base and J gave up 0 bases; unmatched junction bases: 0. The CDR3 sequence is CASSLTSGSSYNEQFF. CDR3 bases: TGCGCCAGCAGCTTGACTAGCGGGAGCTCCTACAATGAGCAGTTCTTC.

This clone came up many times. This chain joins TRBV11-3 and TRBJ2-1; 7 bases fit TRBD2. Germline V CDR1 and CDR2: SGHNT, YENEEA. Unmatched junction bases numbered 7, after V lost 5 bases and J lost 6 bases. The CDR3 is 14 amino acids. For the CDR3, the DNA is TGTGCCAGCAGCAGTCCCGGGACTATCAATGAGCAGTTCTTC. Its protein product is CASSSPGTINEQFF.

V gene TRBV5-4 combines with J gene TRBJ2-7; 8 bases agree with TRBD2. CDR3 size: 14 residues. Trimming at V came to 0 bases and at J to 5 bases, leaving 4 bases not matched to a gene. Germline V gene sequence: CDR1 SGHNT, CDR2 YYREEE (reference sequence). The CDR3 region is CASSLGREVDEQYF. The CDR3 region has the DNA TGTGCCAGCAGCTTGGGGCGGGAGGTCGACGAGCAGTACTTC.

The chain carries TRBV6-1 and TRBJ2-5; no clear D gene. Trimming removed 1 base from V and 3 bases from J, with 18 bases in between. Germline V gives CDR1 MNHNS, CDR2 SASEGT. This CDR3 has 17 residues. The CDR3 DNA sequence: TGTGCCAGCAGTGAAGGAGTAGAGAGAGGTGGTGAAGAGACCCAGTACTTC. Translating it yields CASSEGVERGGEETQYF.

A few counts support this clone. The chain joins TRBV7-9 to TRBJ2-7, with unresolved D. Trimming took off 5 bases at V and 2 bases at J, with 13 bases between the two ends. The CDR3 spans 14 residues. Germline assignment: CDR1 SEHNR and CDR2 FQNEAQ (reference sequence). This CDR3 reads CASSIPDRAYEQYF. The CDR3 DNA sequence: TGTGCCAGCAGCATACCGGACCGAGCCTACGAGCAGTACTTC.

V and J are TRBV30 and TRBJ2-7; TRBD1 agrees at 9 bases. The CDR3 is 13 residues long. V gave up 5 bases and J gave up 3 bases; unmatched junction bases: 5. Per the germline V gene, CDR1 is GTSNPN and CDR2 is SVGIG (reference sequence). The CDR3 spells CAWGTGSSYEQYF. The DNA for the CDR3 is TGTGCCTGGGGGACAGGGTCCAGCTACGAGCAGTACTTC. The variable domain in full, completed from reference TRBV30 and TRBJ2-7, reads SQTIHQWPATLVQPVGSPLSLECTVEGTSNPNLYWYRQAAGRGLQLLFYSVGIGQISSEVPQNLSASRPQDRQFILSSKKLLLSDSGFYLCAWGTGSSYEQYFGPGTRLTVT.

V is TRBV7-2 and J is TRBJ2-7, with 9 positions matching TRBD2. The CDR3 consists of 15 residues. Trimming at V came to 1 base and at J to 2 bases, leaving 3 bases not matched to a gene. Germline CDR1 SGHTA, CDR2 FQGNSA. Here the CDR3 DNA reads TGTGCCAGCAGCTTAGAGGCGGGAGGGCCCTACGAGCAGTACTTC. Translating gives CASSLEAGGPYEQYF.

CDR3 in amino acids: CSPMLRDTGELFF. The CDR3 DNA reads as TGCAGCCCAATGCTCCGAGACACCGGGGAGCTGTTTTTT. V gene TRBV29-1 combines with J gene TRBJ2-2; D call uncertain. CDR3 length: 13 residues. Trimming pared 8 bases from V and 3 bases from J, leaving 13 bases between. Germline CDR1 reads SQVTM; CDR2 reads ANQGSEA.

The chain has TRBV5-4 and TRBJ2-1; D unresolved. CDR3 length equals 14 residues. Germline loops: CDR1 SGHNT, CDR2 YYREEE (reference sequence). V lost 5 bases and J lost 7, with 16 bases in between. The CDR3 coding sequence is TGTGCCAGCAGTCGAGCCCCCGATGGGAATGAGCAGTTCTTC. Its protein is CASSRAPDGNEQFF.

The chain uses TRBV6-1 and TRBJ2-1; 7 bases align to TRBD1. Germline V lookup: CDR1 MNHNS, CDR2 SASEGT. V lost 6 bases to trimming and J lost 5 bases; unmatched junction nucleotides: 4. The CDR3 consists of 13 residues. The DNA for the CDR3 is TGTGCCAGCAGCCGGGACAGCAACAATGAGCAGTTCTTC. It specifies CASSRDSNNEQFF.

This clone has a single count. The rearrangement uses TRBV6-6 and TRBJ2-2; 9 bases are a match to TRBD2. The CDR3 spans 16 residues. Germline values: CDR1 MNHNY, CDR2 SVGAGI (reference sequence). After removal of 4 bases from V and 1 base from J, the junction contained 4 bases not matched to a gene. CDR3 loop: CASSLGLARNTGELFF. The CDR3, as DNA: TGTGCCAGCAGTTTAGGACTAGCGAGGAACACCGGGGAGCTGTTTTTT.

This clone showed up just a few times. V gene TRBV7-9 combines with J gene TRBJ2-6, with 9 bases that match TRBD1. The CDR3 is 16 amino acids. Germline V gene lookup returns CDR1 SEHNR and CDR2 FQNEAQ (reference sequence). Losses at the gene ends were 3 bases for V and 9 bases for J; bases not matched to a gene: 9. CDR3 sequence: CASSLSGQGRFNVLTF. CDR3 nucleotide sequence: TGTGCCAGCAGCTTGTCAGGACAGGGGCGATTCAACGTCCTGACTTTC.

The chain recombines TRBV6-5 with TRBJ2-5, with TRBD1 as a possible D gene (5 bases). The CDR3 is 13 amino acids. V lost 8 bases and J 2 bases, leaving 12 bases between the germline ends. CDR1 is MNHEY, CDR2 SVGAGI, per germline. The CDR3 reads CASPIGVQETQYF. The CDR3 nucleotides read TGTGCCAGCCCTATAGGGGTACAAGAGACCCAGTACTTC.

This chain uses TRBV27 with TRBJ2-7; 9 bases line up with TRBD2. V lost 5 bases and J lost 6; bases outside the gene matches: 8. The germline V gene has CDR1 MNHEY and CDR2 SMNVEV (reference sequence). There are 14 residues in the CDR3. CDR3 DNA sequence: TGTGCCAGCAGTCCGACTAGCGGCCATGTCGAGCAGTACTTC. It is translated as CASSPTSGHVEQYF.